Below are 7 T cell receptor beta chains sequenced from a single sample in a study of cytomegalovirus exposure and HLA in healthy donors. PCR amplification relied on 60 Vbeta primers (plus 13 Jbeta primers). Repertoires were generated with immunoSEQ multiplex PCR, while TCRdb's copy carries only in-frame clones and drops some. This listing includes 180,000 or so clones. Material: PBMCs. Receptors were obtained from a boy younger than 18 in good health and CMV-seronegative.

The CDR3 sequence: CASSWDRPLSGNTIYF. The CDR3 DNA reads TGTGCCAGCAGCTGGGACAGACCTCTCTCTGGAAACACCATATATTTT. The genes are TRBV5-5 and TRBJ1-3; 7 nucleotides align to TRBD1. Germline-derived CDR1 and CDR2 are SGHKS and YYEKEE (reference sequence). After removal of 3 bases from V and 0 bases from J, the junction contained 6 bases not matched to a gene. This CDR3 is built from 16 residues.

CDR3 nucleotide sequence: TGTGCCAGCAGCCCAATTTCACGGTCTAATGAAAAACTGTTTTTT. Its protein is CASSPISRSNEKLFF. The chain couples TRBV7-2 to TRBJ1-4; no clear D. V was shortened by 5 bases and J by 3 bases, with 13 bases between the two germline ends. There are 15 residues in the CDR3. Germline values: CDR1 SGHTA, CDR2 FQGNSA.

This chain joins TRBV29-1 and TRBJ1-2, with D unresolved. This CDR3 region has 10 residues. With 5 bases removed from V and 7 bases from J, the gap between germline ends came to 8 bases. Germline V gene data show CDR1 as SQVTM and CDR2 as ANQGSEA. CDR3 DNA: TGCAGCGTTTGGGAGAGTGGCTACACCTTC. Translated, it gives CSVWESGYTF.

The gene calls are TRBV5-6 and TRBJ2-2; tentative D call: TRBD1 (6 bases). V shed 0 bases and J shed 6 bases, with 9 bases lying between them. CDR1 and CDR2 (germline): SGHDT, YYEEEE. The CDR3 sequence is 14 residues long. The CDR3 sequence: CASSLAGVPGELFF. CDR3 bases: TGTGCCAGCAGCTTGGCAGGGGTTCCCGGGGAGCTGTTTTTT. The full variable domain, with the rest looked up from reference TRBV5-6 and TRBJ2-2, is DAGVTQSPTHLIKTRGQQVTLRCSPKSGHDTVSWYQQALGQGPQFIFQYYEEEERQRGNFPDRFSGHQFPNYSSELNVNALLLGDSALYLCASSLAGVPGELFFGEGSRLTVL.

This chain uses TRBV7-2 with TRBJ2-7, with unresolved D. Germline loops: CDR1 SGHTA, CDR2 FQGNSA. CDR3 length equals 11 residues. V shed 5 bases and J shed 6 bases, with 8 bases lying between them. The CDR3 DNA sequence: TGTGCCAGCAGCCCAAAATCCGAGCAGTACTTC. Translation: CASSPKSEQYF.

The DNA for the CDR3 is TGTGCCTGGAAGTTTTCAATCCTGGGGGCCTTCTATGGCTACACCTTC. This codes for CAWKFSILGAFYGYTF. This rearrangement joins TRBV30 to TRBJ1-2; D may be TRBD1 (6 bases). Germline lookup yields CDR1 GTSNPN and CDR2 SVGIG (reference sequence). This CDR3 region has 16 residues. V was clipped by 4 bases and J by 4 bases, with 22 bases between them.

The rearrangement uses TRBV6-5 and TRBJ1-2; 9 bases are shared with TRBD1. With V trimmed by 5 bases and J by 8 bases, 9 bases remained unmatched. The CDR3 totals 14 residues. The germline V gene encodes CDR1 MNHEY and CDR2 SVGAGI. CDR3 in DNA: TGTGCCAGCAGTCGGGGACAGGGCCCGAGGGGCTACACCTTC. Protein product: CASSRGQGPRGYTF.